One T cell receptor (beta chain) is described in this entry. The antigen is undetermined. This record comes from a study of vaccination and CD4 T cells after COVID-19. V lost 5 bases and J lost 14, with 16 bases in between. Germline lookup yields CDR1 GTSNPN and CDR2 SVGIG (reference sequence). This CDR3 comprises 12 residues. The Oncomine TCR Beta short-read assay was what sequenced the DNA obtained from cultured CD4+ T cells. One entry per CDR3 protein results from TCRdb running MiXCR on the PCR reads. The sample holds about 21,000 distinct CDR3 sequences, 45% to 70% seen once. The treatment was: approximately 9-day PBMC culture with coronavirus spike peptide pools or control peptides (ViraFEST assay).

The source is a human donor who had recovered from COVID-19. The sequencing input was CD4+ T cells from blood, cultured in vitro. This chain uses TRBV30 with TRBJ1-6; perhaps TRBD1 as D (5 bases). This CDR3 is CAWWPSGGTLHF. CDR3 sequence (DNA): TGTGCCTGGTGGCCATCGGGGGGGACCCTCCACTTT.